The rows below give T cell receptor beta chains drawn from one sample of a study of blood T cell repertoires in COVID-19. The assay was immunoSEQ multiplex PCR, and TCRdb's table has in-frame clones only and misses some. The sample lists under 200,000 clones, roughly 84% seen once, with less than 3.5% in the top ten. The sample taken for sequencing was peripheral blood. The receptors originated from an older woman with acute or convalescent COVID-19. CDR3s include the opening cysteine and the closing phenylalanine or tryptophan. The order of the fields is clone size, V gene, J gene, D gene, CDR3 protein, CDR3 DNA. The D gene is left open where the match is weak. A row's size may be missing; if present it is once, few, many or a size class.

NA	TRBV6-2/TRBV6-3	TRBJ2-4	TRBD2	CASSYSGLADIAKNIQYF	TGTGCCAGCAGTTACTCGGGGCTAGCGGACATAGCCAAAAACATTCAGTACTTC
NA	TRBV5-4	TRBJ2-7	TRBD2	CASSPGGGPYEQYF	TGTGCCAGCAGCCCGGGCGGGGGGCCCTACGAGCAGTACTTC
NA	TRBV5-1	TRBJ1-2	NA	CASSLGQPYGYTF	TGCGCCAGCAGCCTAGGACAGCCCTATGGCTACACCTTC
NA	TRBV28	TRBJ2-7	NA	CASSLGQGYEQYF	TGTGCCAGCAGTTTAGGCCAGGGCTACGAGCAGTACTTC
many	TRBV6-1	TRBJ2-3	TRBD2	CASSDGASGGDTQYF	TGTGCCAGCAGTGACGGAGCTAGCGGGGGCGATACGCAGTATTTT
NA	TRBV9	TRBJ2-3	NA	CASSVSPPSTDTQYF	TGTGCCAGCAGCGTATCTCCTCCTAGCACAGATACGCAGTATTTT
NA	TRBV7-9	TRBJ2-3	TRBD2	CASSHQTSGATDTQYF	TGTGCCAGCAGCCATCAGACTAGCGGGGCGACAGATACGCAGTATTTT
NA	TRBV6-5	TRBJ1-6	NA	CASRLTENSPLHF	TGTGCCAGCCGCTTAACAGAAAATTCACCCCTCCACTTT
NA	TRBV6-5	TRBJ1-5	NA	CASSQGSNQPQHF	TGTGCCAGCAGCCAGGGTAGCAATCAGCCCCAGCATTTT
NA	TRBV7-6	TRBJ1-4	TRBD1	CASSLSQGPGDQKLFF	TGTGCCAGCAGCTTATCACAGGGGCCCGGAGATCAAAAACTGTTTTTT
few	TRBV18	TRBJ1-3	NA	CASSPSVEGNTIYF	TGTGCCAGCTCACCATCGGTCGAGGGAAACACCATATATTTT
once	TRBV4-2	TRBJ2-7	NA	CASSQQGSGTYEQYF	TGTGCCAGCAGCCAGCAAGGGAGTGGCACCTACGAGCAGTACTTC
NA	TRBV2	TRBJ2-7	TRBD1	CASRGQGSGEQYF	TGTGCCAGCAGGGGACAGGGGTCGGGGGAGCAGTACTTC
once	TRBV12-5	TRBJ1-2	NA	CASGLDFYGYTF	TGTGCTAGTGGTTTGGACTTCTATGGCTACACCTTC
NA	TRBV19	TRBJ1-1	NA	CATLRGNTEAFF	TGTGCCACCTTAAGGGGGAACACTGAAGCTTTCTTT